This TCR beta chain was profiled in a study of T cell responses to AZD1222 COVID-19 vaccine. Profiled with immunoSEQ multiplex PCR; TCRdb holds only in-frame clones, not every one. The sample includes 25,000 to 30,000 clones, around four fifths seen only once; the top ten take roughly 5%. Sequences were derived from peripheral blood, sampled on day 0 of AZD1222 vaccination. The receptor's source is an adult in good health.

CDR3 region: CASSLGEFYEQYV. DNA of the CDR3: TGTGCCAGCAGCTTAGGTGAGTTCTACGAGCAGTACGTC. The chain carries TRBV11-2 and TRBJ2-7; D is undetermined. Germline assignment: CDR1 SGHAT and CDR2 FQNNGV. V was cut by 1 base and J by 3 bases, with 7 bases left in between. CDR3 length: 13 amino acids.